A selection of T cell receptor beta chains follows, all from one sample in a study of early T cells in non-severe SARS-CoV-2 infection. From the 5' RACE reads, TCRdb called clonotypes with MiXCR, one entry per CDR3 protein. Among tens of thousands of distinct CDR3 sequences listed, around 12% were seen once. The sequencing used whole blood, collected at baseline. These receptors all stem from an adult who was a healthcare worker with PCR-confirmed SARS-CoV-2 infection or an uninfected control (not recorded which). Each CDR3 is given without its conserved first and last residue.

j_call v_call cdr3_aa
TRBJ1-1 TRBV12-3/TRBV12-4 ASSRASGTGGLATEAF
TRBJ2-5 TRBV29-1 SAGARTGIQETQY
TRBJ2-7 TRBV18 ASSPPAPGSYEQY
TRBJ2-7 TRBV20-1 SARGLTGGPYEQY
TRBJ2-6 TRBV6-2/TRBV6-3 ASSYGQTSSGANVLT
TRBJ2-3 TRBV29-1 SVSLRSGDTQY
TRBJ2-7 TRBV28 ASSYRVREQY
TRBJ1-1 TRBV28 AIGRVGTEAF
TRBJ1-1 TRBV27 ASRHRPNMNTEAF
TRBJ1-4 TRBV5-4 ASSFTGTGRGSNEKLF
TRBJ1-3 TRBV20-1 SASNRNSGNTIY
TRBJ2-2 TRBV7-9 ASSWELPPNTGELF
TRBJ2-3 TRBV7-2 ASSLYSGATDTQY
TRBJ2-7 TRBV6-6 ASRGTGVFVQY
TRBJ1-3 TRBV11-2 ASGTNRGRPGNTIY
TRBJ1-2 TRBV12-3/TRBV12-4 ASSFGGTLNYGYT
TRBJ2-3 TRBV28 ASSRGDRGADTQY
TRBJ2-7 TRBV5-4 ASSSPPGTKEAEQY
TRBJ1-2 TRBV7-6 ASSPTGDYGYT
TRBJ2-2 TRBV5-1 ASSSQPEAGFTGELF
TRBJ1-4 TRBV7-6 ASSPGTGGATNEKLF
TRBJ1-6 TRBV28 ASSLMQLDSPLH
TRBJ2-1 TRBV20-1 SARKISGDAYNEQF
TRBJ2-7 TRBV11-2 ASRGDSYEQY
TRBJ1-1 TRBV7-6 ASSLVPGRVTEAF
TRBJ2-6 TRBV29-1 SVKPEETGANVLT
TRBJ1-4 TRBV12-3/TRBV12-4 ASSFGDRATNEKLF
TRBJ1-2 TRBV6-5 ASSYTGRYGYT
TRBJ1-1 TRBV20-1 SARGGWEGEAF
TRBJ1-3 TRBV12-3/TRBV12-4 ASSVLQSSGNTIY
TRBJ2-2 TRBV6-2/TRBV6-3 ASTKAGQGNTGELF
TRBJ2-7 TRBV11-2 ASSFQPGTGFIGEQY
TRBJ2-1 TRBV7-6 ASSLTSNEQF
TRBJ2-3 TRBV7-9 ASSIKGRGTADTQY
TRBJ2-7 TRBV5-4 ATAPPGGSYEQY
TRBJ2-7 TRBV20-1 SAREGEYEQY
TRBJ2-7 TRBV10-3 AISSPDRGSYEQY
TRBJ1-5 TRBV7-8 ASSWGESLSNQPQH
TRBJ1-3 TRBV20-1 SAGDRGSGNTIY
TRBJ1-2 TRBV28 ASSFGGTNYGYT
TRBJ2-7 TRBV28 ASVRGGLPPEQY